A single sample is the source of the 17 T cell receptor beta chains below, sequenced in a study of blood T cells in healthy people across ages. Alongside a J-beta primer mix, a sample-barcoded 5' primer served in a second PCR lasting about 7 to 11 cycles. TCRdb reprocessed the 5' RACE reads with MiXCR, giving one entry per CDR3 protein. The repertoire includes about 1.8 million distinct CDR3 sequences, around half of them detected once, and approximately 2.1% sits in the top ten. The sample consisted of blood. These receptors were collected from a woman between 40 and 50 years old in good health.

This clonotype appeared once. The chain is built from TRBV6-6 and TRBJ2-3, with 8 positions matching TRBD1. V lost 5 bases and J lost 10; bases outside the gene matches: 14. The CDR3 has 15 amino acids. CDR1 is MNHNY and CDR2 is SVGAGI in the germline V gene (reference sequence). The CDR3 DNA sequence: TGTGCCAGCAGTCAAGGACAGGGCCTGGAGGTCGCGCAGTATTTT. Translation: CASSQGQGLEVAQYF.

The chain recombines TRBV7-9 with TRBJ2-3, with a weak D call TRBD1 (6 bases). The CDR3 extends over 15 amino acids. Between the trimmed V and J ends, which lost 4 bases and 4 bases, there was a span of 15 bases. CDR1 and CDR2 from the germline V gene are SEHNR and FQNEAQ (reference sequence). The CDR3 region is CASSYPTGSADTQYF. CDR3 nucleotides: TGTGCCAGCAGCTACCCGACAGGCTCGGCAGATACGCAGTATTTT.

This clonotype was detected only a few times. The J gene is TRBJ2-5, the V gene TRBV28, with TRBD2 as a possible D gene (6 bases). CDR1 and CDR2 from the germline V gene are MDHEN and SYDVKM. The CDR3 consists of 14 residues. The ends were cut back, 3 bases at V and 5 bases at J, with 13 bases in the middle. The CDR3 here is CASSLGGMQETQYF. In DNA form, the CDR3 reads TGTGCCAGCAGTTTGGGGGGTATGCAGGAGACCCAGTACTTC.

This clonotype occurred a few times. This chain joins TRBV4-1 and TRBJ1-1; D is possibly TRBD1 (5 bases). Germline CDR1 MGHRA, CDR2 YSYEKL. The CDR3 extends over 14 amino acids. V dropped 3 bases and J dropped 5 bases, with 13 bases sitting between them. DNA for the CDR3: TGCGCCAGCAGCCACTCAGGGTCGGGGACTGAAGCTTTCTTT. Its protein product is CASSHSGSGTEAFF.

The chain combines TRBV20-1 with TRBJ2-3; D might be TRBD2 (5 bases). Trimming removed 6 bases from V and 0 bases from J, with 16 bases in between. The CDR3 runs to 15 residues. CDR1 and CDR2 (germline): DFQATT, SNEGSKA (reference sequence). The CDR3 bases are TGCAGTGCGGCGGACTCCTCCCAGAGCACAGATACGCAGTATTTT. Its protein product is CSAADSSQSTDTQYF.

This clonotype has a handful of counts. The V call is TRBV6-2 or TRBV6-3, the J call TRBJ2-5; 9 bases match TRBD1. J gave up 11 bases and V 5 bases, and 6 bases lay outside the gene matches. CDR3 length: 12 amino acids. Germline CDR1 reads MNHEY; CDR2 reads SVGEGT. The CDR3 loop reads CASSPTGGGQYF. CDR3 coding DNA: TGTGCCAGCAGTCCGACAGGGGGTGGACAGTACTTC.

This clonotype was counted between two and nine times. The rearrangement joins TRBV9 to TRBJ2-4, with D uncertain. The tail of the sequence fits TRBJ2-7 better, so the J call may be wrong. In germline, CDR1 is SGDLS, CDR2 YYNGEE. This CDR3 spans 13 amino acids. In DNA, the CDR3 is TGTGCCAGCAGCGTAGACCCAGCCTACGAGCAGTACTTC. Its translation is CASSVDPAYEQYF.

This clonotype was observed a few times. J is TRBJ2-5 and V is TRBV3-1, with TRBD2 matching 8 bases. The DNA end favors TRBJ2-7, so the J call may be wrong. In germline, CDR1 is LGHDT, CDR2 YNNKEL (reference sequence). There are 14 residues in the CDR3. The DNA for the CDR3 is TGTGCCAGCAGCCAAGTCCGGGGGGGCTCCGAGCAGTACTTC. This translates into CASSQVRGGSEQYF.

This clonotype was counted a few times. The V gene is TRBV7-9, the J gene TRBJ2-5; 10 positions agree with TRBD2. The V and J ends lost 5 bases and 4 bases, in that order; junction bases with no gene match: 13. This CDR3 is 17 amino acids long. Germline-derived CDR1 and CDR2 are SEHNR and FQNEAQ (reference sequence). CDR3 sequence reads: CASSPRLDVAGGETQYF. Here the CDR3 DNA reads TGTGCCAGCAGCCCTCGCCTGGATGTAGCGGGGGGAGAGACCCAGTACTTC. Complete variable domain (other parts from reference TRBV7-9 and TRBJ2-5): DTGVSQNPRHKITKRGQNVTFRCDPISEHNRLYWYRQTLGQGPEFLTYFQNEAQLEKSRLLSDRFSAERPKGSFSTLEIQRTEQGDSAMYLCASSPRLDVAGGETQYFGPGTRLLVL.

J is TRBJ1-2 and V is TRBV20-1, with TRBD1 as a possible D gene (5 bases). The CDR3 runs to 14 residues. CDR1 is DFQATT and CDR2 is SNEGSKA in the germline V gene (reference sequence). Trimming took 3 bases from V and 4 from J, leaving 15 bases between them. The CDR3 loop reads CSARTLQDSYGYTF. DNA for the CDR3: TGCAGTGCTAGGACACTACAGGACTCCTATGGCTACACCTTC.

V and J are TRBV20-1 and TRBJ2-5, with TRBD1 as a possible D gene (6 bases). The CDR3 runs 14 residues. The V gene lost 6 bases and the J gene lost 3 bases, with 17 bases spanning the gap. Germline V gene sequence: CDR1 DFQATT, CDR2 SNEGSKA (reference sequence). The CDR3 nucleotides read TGCAGTGCGACGACAAGTACAGGGAAAGAGACCCAGTACTTC. This codes for CSATTSTGKETQYF.

V is TRBV28 and J is TRBJ2-5, with D possibly being TRBD1 (5 bases). Germline V lookup: CDR1 MDHEN, CDR2 SYDVKM. The CDR3 is 12 amino acids. V lost 11 bases and J 2 bases, leaving 12 bases between the germline ends. The CDR3 is CAWGLNQETQYF. The CDR3 region has the DNA TGTGCCTGGGGCCTTAATCAAGAGACCCAGTACTTC.

The chain employs TRBV2 and TRBJ2-5; 8 positions agree with TRBD2. There are 16 residues in the CDR3. Trimming cost V 3 bases and J 3 bases; bases outside gene matches: 9. Germline CDR1 and CDR2: SNHLY and FYNNEI. The CDR3 here is CASSEVRGGFKETQYF. CDR3 DNA sequence: TGTGCCAGCAGTGAGGTCCGCGGGGGGTTTAAAGAGACCCAGTACTTC.

This sequence joins TRBV20-1 and TRBJ2-3; no reliable D call. Germline V gene data show CDR1 as DFQATT and CDR2 as SNEGSKA (reference sequence). V lost 3 bases and J 1 base, leaving 14 bases between the germline ends. This CDR3 is 15 amino acids long. DNA of the CDR3: TGCAGTGCTAGTGGCCCCTCTCAGGGCACAGATACGCAGTATTTT. This translates into CSASGPSQGTDTQYF.

The CDR3, as DNA: TGTGCCAGCGGATACTCTGGCGGGGACAGCTACGAGCAGTACTTC. Amino acids: CASGYSGGDSYEQYF. The rearrangement uses TRBV7-8 and TRBJ2-7; D might be TRBD1 (7 bases). Looked up from germline, CDR1 is SGHVS and CDR2 is FQNEAQ. The CDR3 totals 15 residues. V lost 8 bases and J lost 3, with 20 bases in between.

The rearrangement uses TRBV7-2 and TRBJ2-5, with D unresolved. Trimming took 1 base from V and 3 from J, leaving 15 bases between them. This CDR3 has 16 residues. Germline CDR1 is SGHTA and CDR2 is FQGNSA. This CDR3 reads CASSLGGPLGKETQYF. CDR3 bases: TGTGCCAGCAGCTTAGGGGGTCCCCTTGGCAAAGAGACCCAGTACTTC. Drawing the rest from reference TRBV7-2 and TRBJ2-5, the complete variable domain is GAGVSQSPSNKVTEKGKDVELRCDPISGHTALYWYRQSLGQGLEFLIYFQGNSAPDKSGLPSDRFSAERTGGSVSTLTIQRTQQEDSAVYLCASSLGGPLGKETQYFGPGTRLLVL.

This sequence joins TRBV14 and TRBJ2-5; a possible D gene is TRBD1 (6 bases). Between the trimmed V and J ends, which lost 3 bases and 0 bases, there was a span of 17 bases. The CDR3 runs 17 residues. The germline V gene has CDR1 SGHDN and CDR2 FVKESK. The CDR3 is CASSHRAAGAYQETQYF. The CDR3, as DNA: TGTGCCAGCAGCCACCGCGCAGCAGGGGCCTACCAAGAGACCCAGTACTTC.